A selection of T cell receptor beta chains follows, all from one sample in a study of blood T cell repertoires in COVID-19. Repertoires were generated with immunoSEQ multiplex PCR, while TCRdb's copy carries only in-frame clones and drops some. The sample records around 390,000 clones, approximately 87% being singletons. The sample comprised PBMCs or T cells enriched from blood (not recorded which). All receptors derive from a woman aged 45-65 years who had recovered from COVID-19. CDR3s include the opening cysteine and the closing phenylalanine or tryptophan. D genes are given only for firm matches. Clone size, where shown, is once, few, many, or a class for clones that have expanded.

TRBJ2-1,NA,TRBD1,TRBV7-8,TGTGCCAGCAGCCTGCCGTCAAGGGGGCTCGGGGCTGGGAACGAAGGGTCCTACAATGAGCAGTTCTTC,CASSLPSRGLGAGNEGSYNEQFF
TRBJ1-4,NA,TRBD1,TRBV7-9,TGTGCCAGCAGCTCGGGACAGGGGATTGCTAATGAAAAACTGTTTTTT,CASSSGQGIANEKLFF
TRBJ2-5,NA,TRBD2,TRBV14,TGTGCCAGCAGCCAAGGAGCGGGGGGCCAGACCCAGTACTTC,CASSQGAGGQTQYF
TRBJ2-3,NA,NA,TRBV7-9,TGTGCCAGCAGCTTATTGCGGGGCCCAGATACGCAGTATTTT,CASSLLRGPDTQYF
TRBJ2-7,NA,TRBD1,TRBV18,TGTGCCAGCTCACCTCGCTCGGGACAGGGGGCAAAAGAGCAGTACTTC,CASSPRSGQGAKEQYF
TRBJ2-3,NA,TRBD2,TRBV28,TGTGCCAGCAGTTCCCGACTAGCGGGGGCGATGGCTACGCAGTATTTT,CASSSRLAGAMATQYF
TRBJ2-1,once,NA,TRBV2,TGTGCCAGCTCACCCGGGAGACAGGGATACAATGAGCAGTTCTTC,CASSPGRQGYNEQFF
TRBJ1-4,NA,NA,TRBV24-1,TGTGCCACCTCAACAGCTTCTAATGAAAAACTGTTTTTT,CATSTASNEKLFF
TRBJ1-1,NA,NA,TRBV7-7,TGTGCTAGCCATAAGTTACGGGGTGACACTGAAGCTTTCTTT,CASHKLRGDTEAFF
TRBJ1-6,NA,TRBD1,TRBV5-1,TGCGCCAGCAGCCTACAGGGGAATAATTCACCCCTCCACTTT,CASSLQGNNSPLHF
TRBJ2-5,NA,NA,TRBV4-3,TGCGCCAGCAGCCAAGATGCGGGGATTGGGGAGACCCAGTACTTC,CASSQDAGIGETQYF
TRBJ1-4,NA,NA,TRBV7-2,TGTGCCAGCAGCTTAGAATGGAGAGGGGGTGAAAAACTGTTTTTT,CASSLEWRGGEKLFF
TRBJ1-2,many,NA,TRBV28,TGTGCCAGCAGTACAGGGTACTATGGCTACACCTTC,CASSTGYYGYTF
TRBJ2-3,NA,TRBD2,TRBV7-3,TGTGCCAGCAGCTTAACGCGGGGGGCGTCAGATACGCAGTATTTT,CASSLTRGASDTQYF
TRBJ1-6,once,NA,TRBV10-2,TGCGCCAGCAGTGGGGGACATCTCTATAATTCACCCCTCCACTTT,CASSGGHLYNSPLHF
TRBJ1-3,NA,NA,TRBV19,TGTGCCAGTAGTATAGGAGGCATTTCGGACACCATATATTTT,CASSIGGISDTIYF
TRBJ1-3,few,NA,TRBV6-5,TGTGCCAGCATGACTAGATCCTCTGGAAACACCATATATTTT,CASMTRSSGNTIYF
TRBJ2-3,NA,NA,TRBV4-2,TGTGCCAGCAGCAGTGGGGGAGGAACGCAGTATTTT,CASSSGGGTQYF
TRBJ2-1,NA,TRBD2,TRBV6-2/TRBV6-3,TGTGCCAGCAGTTACGGGGGGGACTACAATGAGCAGTTCTTC,CASSYGGDYNEQFF
TRBJ1-6,medium-sized,NA,TRBV2,TGTGCCAGCAGTGGACAGATATATAATTCACCCCTCCACTTT,CASSGQIYNSPLHF
TRBJ1-5,once,NA,TRBV19,TGTGCCAGTAGTACGGGGTACGATCAGCCCCAGCATTTT,CASSTGYDQPQHF
TRBJ2-2,NA,TRBD2,TRBV2,TGTGCCAGCAGTGGGAACGCGGGGGCGAACACCGGGGAGCTGTTTTTT,CASSGNAGANTGELFF
TRBJ1-6,NA,TRBD1,TRBV7-9,TGTGCCAGCAGCCCCCGGACAGGGACGGGCCTTTCCTATAATTCACCCCTCCACTTT,CASSPRTGTGLSYNSPLHF
TRBJ2-7,NA,NA,TRBV11-3,TGTGCCAGCAGCCCGAGAGGCCGGGACTACGAGCAGTACTTC,CASSPRGRDYEQYF
TRBJ2-7,NA,NA,TRBV19,TGTGCCAGTAGTACAGGGGTCCACGAGCAGTACTTC,CASSTGVHEQYF
TRBJ1-1,NA,NA,TRBV29-1,TGCAGCGTTGTCAGAAATGCGGCGGGTGAAGCTTTCTTT,CSVVRNAAGEAFF
TRBJ2-7,NA,TRBD1,TRBV9,TGTGCCAGCAGCCCCTCCCCCGGGACAGGGCCCTACGAGCAGTACTTC,CASSPSPGTGPYEQYF
TRBJ1-5,once,NA,TRBV29-1,TGCAGCGTTGAAAGGGGGGGGGTTGATCAGCCCCAGCATTTT,CSVERGGVDQPQHF